These T cell receptor beta chains were read from a single sample in a study of T cell responses to AZD1222 COVID-19 vaccine. Profiling relied on immunoSEQ multiplex PCR, and the TCRdb table lists in-frame clones only, not all of them. This sample yields around 110,000 clones, of which over 80% are seen a single time; roughly 8.9% belongs to the top ten. The input for sequencing was peripheral blood, taken 28 days after the second AZD1222 dose. Receptors were obtained from an adult who received the AZD1222 COVID-19 vaccine. The CDR3 runs from the conserved cysteine through the conserved F or W.

v_call,cdr3_length,cdr3_aa
TRBV10-3,15,CAISRSGGGTGELFF
TRBV4-1,14,CASSQSPGTGELFF
TRBV6-5,14,CASSYYRDDTEAFF
TRBV3-1/TRBV3-2,16,CASSQNPGTNNSPLHF
TRBV9,14,CASSAGLASDEQFF
TRBV18,13,CASSPPSKEKLFF
TRBV11-1,16,CASSHDPGGSLNEQFF
TRBV19,17,CASTLGGADALGQPQHF
TRBV4-1,19,CASSQEQATKSSYNSPLHF
TRBV6-2/TRBV6-3,20,CASSYSISSPRDSLNTEAFF
TRBV2,16,CASSGYPGFGGNTIYF
TRBV24-1,14,CATSAHGGNEKLFF
TRBV7-3,13,CASSPRQGGPLHF
TRBV7-2,14,CASSTRQGRDEQYF
TRBV7-2,15,CASSLEGDSNQPQHF
TRBV5-4,11,CASSLGPEAFF
TRBV12-3/TRBV12-4,13,CASSFYGTDGYTF
TRBV6-5,15,CASSSRGQPYNEQFF
TRBV4-1,16,CASSHLGHRPNTEAFF
TRBV19,17,CASSIDRNPRSYNEQFF
TRBV6-1,16,CASSKGREVSGGELFF
TRBV19,17,CASKGDRGLAVVDTQYF
TRBV9,16,CASSVVAGGNTDTQYF
TRBV29-1,15,CSVALRLAGTGELFF
TRBV7-9,14,CASSLVMQGEKLFF
TRBV27,17,CASSLMAVTGGNSPLHF
TRBV2,14,CASIGRSSGNTIYF
TRBV7-9,15,CASSPPTGENEKLFF
TRBV18,13,CASSLDRLYEQYF
TRBV6-5,14,CASSYGAGTDTQYF
TRBV10-1,21,CASWGPDPLRLAGKGQETQYF
TRBV18,14,CASSPSSSGNTIYF
TRBV19,15,CASSTSTGTNSPLHF